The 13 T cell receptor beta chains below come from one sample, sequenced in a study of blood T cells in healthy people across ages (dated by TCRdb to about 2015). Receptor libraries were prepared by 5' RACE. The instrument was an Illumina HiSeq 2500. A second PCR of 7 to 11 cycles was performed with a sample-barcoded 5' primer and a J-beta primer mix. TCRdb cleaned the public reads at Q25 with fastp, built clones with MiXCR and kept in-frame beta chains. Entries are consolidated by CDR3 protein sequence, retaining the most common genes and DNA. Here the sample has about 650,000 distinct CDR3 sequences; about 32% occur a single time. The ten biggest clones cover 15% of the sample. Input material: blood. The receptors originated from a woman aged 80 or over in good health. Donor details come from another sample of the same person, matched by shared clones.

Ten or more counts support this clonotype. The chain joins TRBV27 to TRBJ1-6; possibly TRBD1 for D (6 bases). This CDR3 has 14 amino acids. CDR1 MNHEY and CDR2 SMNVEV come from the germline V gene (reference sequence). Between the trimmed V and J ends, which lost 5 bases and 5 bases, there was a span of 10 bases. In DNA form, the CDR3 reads TGTGCCAGCAGTCCTTGGACAGATAATTCACCCCTCCACTTT. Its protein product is CASSPWTDNSPLHF.

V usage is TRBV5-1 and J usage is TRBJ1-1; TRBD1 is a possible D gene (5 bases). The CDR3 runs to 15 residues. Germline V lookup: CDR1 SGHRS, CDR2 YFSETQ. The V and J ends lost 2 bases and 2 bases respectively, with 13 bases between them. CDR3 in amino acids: CASSLAQGPNTEAFF. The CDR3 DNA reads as TGCGCCAGCAGCTTAGCCCAGGGCCCCAACACTGAAGCTTTCTTT. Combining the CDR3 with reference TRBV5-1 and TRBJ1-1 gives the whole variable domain KAGVTQTPRYLIKTRGQQVTLSCSPISGHRSVSWYQQTPGQGLQFLFEYFSETQRNKGNFPGRFSGRQFSNSRSEMNVSTLELGDSALYLCASSLAQGPNTEAFFGQGTRLTVV.

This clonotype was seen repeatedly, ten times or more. CDR3 DNA sequence: TGTGCCAGCAGCGCCGTTGCCTGGGACCTTAGCTCCTACGAGCAGTACTTC. Its translation: CASSAVAWDLSSYEQYF. V and J are TRBV7-8 and TRBJ2-7, with D perhaps assigned TRBD1 or TRBD2 (5 bases each). Germline CDR1 and CDR2: SGHVS and FQNEAQ. V gave up 5 bases and J gave up 0 bases, with 20 bases separating them. CDR3 size: 17 residues.

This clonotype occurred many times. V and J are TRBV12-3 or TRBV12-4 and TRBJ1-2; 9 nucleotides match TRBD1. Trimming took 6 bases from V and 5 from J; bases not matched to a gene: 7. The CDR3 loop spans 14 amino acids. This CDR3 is CASRQQGAWYGYTF. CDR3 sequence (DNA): TGTGCCAGCAGGCAACAGGGGGCGTGGTATGGCTACACCTTC.

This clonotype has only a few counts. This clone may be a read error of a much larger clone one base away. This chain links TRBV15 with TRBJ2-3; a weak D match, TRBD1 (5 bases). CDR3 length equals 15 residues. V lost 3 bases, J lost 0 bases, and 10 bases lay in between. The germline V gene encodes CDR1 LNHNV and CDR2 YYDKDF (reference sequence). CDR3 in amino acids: CATSSRRASTDTQYF. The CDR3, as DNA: TGTGCCACCAGCAGCCGCAGGGCTAGCACAGATACGCAGTATTTT.

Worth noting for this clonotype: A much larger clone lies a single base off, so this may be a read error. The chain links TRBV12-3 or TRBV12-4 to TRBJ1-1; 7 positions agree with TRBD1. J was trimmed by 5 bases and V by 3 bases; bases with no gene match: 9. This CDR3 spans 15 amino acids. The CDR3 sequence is CASSLAGDRETEAFF. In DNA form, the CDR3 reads TGTGCCAGCAGTTTGGCGGGGGACAGAGAAACTGAAGCTTTCTTT.

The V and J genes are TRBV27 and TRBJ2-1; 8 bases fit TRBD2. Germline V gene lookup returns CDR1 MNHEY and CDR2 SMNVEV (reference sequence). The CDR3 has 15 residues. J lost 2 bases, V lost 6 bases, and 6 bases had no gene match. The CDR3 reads CASRPRGGPYNEQFF. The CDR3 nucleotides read TGTGCCAGCAGGCCCCGGGGGGGCCCCTACAATGAGCAGTTCTTC.

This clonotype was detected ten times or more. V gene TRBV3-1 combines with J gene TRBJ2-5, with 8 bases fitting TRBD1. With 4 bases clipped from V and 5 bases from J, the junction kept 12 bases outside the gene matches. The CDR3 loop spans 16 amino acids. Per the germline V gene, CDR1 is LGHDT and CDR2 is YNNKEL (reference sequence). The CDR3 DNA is TGTGCCAGCAGCCTCCAACAGGGGGGCGGTCGGGAGACCCAGTACTTC. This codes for CASSLQQGGGRETQYF.

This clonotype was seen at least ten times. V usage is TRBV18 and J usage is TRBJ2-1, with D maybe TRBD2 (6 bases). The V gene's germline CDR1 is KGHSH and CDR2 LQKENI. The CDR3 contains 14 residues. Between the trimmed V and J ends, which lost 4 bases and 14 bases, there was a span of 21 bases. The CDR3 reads CASSLETVLGGEFF. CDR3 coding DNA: TGTGCCAGCTCACTAGAAACTGTTCTAGGCGGGGAGTTCTTC.

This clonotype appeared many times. The CDR3 DNA reads TGTGCCTGTCGCGTAGGGACAGGGGCTCACTACGAGCAGTACTTC. Translated: CACRVGTGAHYEQYF. The chain couples TRBV30 to TRBJ2-7, with TRBD1 matching over 10 bases. The V gene end was trimmed by 6 bases and the J gene end by 3 bases; junction bases not matched to a gene: 11. Looked up from germline, CDR1 is GTSNPN and CDR2 is SVGIG (reference sequence). The CDR3 is 15 residues long.

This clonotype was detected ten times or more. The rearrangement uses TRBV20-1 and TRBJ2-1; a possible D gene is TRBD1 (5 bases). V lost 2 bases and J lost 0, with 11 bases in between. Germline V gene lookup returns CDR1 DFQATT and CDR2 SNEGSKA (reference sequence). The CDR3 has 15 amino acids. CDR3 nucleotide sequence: TGCAGTGCTAGATCTCCAGGGCTCTCCTACAATGAGCAGTTCTTC. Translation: CSARSPGLSYNEQFF.

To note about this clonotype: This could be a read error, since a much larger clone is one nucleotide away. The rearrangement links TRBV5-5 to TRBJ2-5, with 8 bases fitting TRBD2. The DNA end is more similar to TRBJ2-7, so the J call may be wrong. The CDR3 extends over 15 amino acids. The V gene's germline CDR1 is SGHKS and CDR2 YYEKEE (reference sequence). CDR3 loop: CASSRGGAGVYEQYF. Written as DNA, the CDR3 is TGTGCCAGCAGCCGGGGGGGGGCTGGTGTTTACGAGCAGTACTTC.

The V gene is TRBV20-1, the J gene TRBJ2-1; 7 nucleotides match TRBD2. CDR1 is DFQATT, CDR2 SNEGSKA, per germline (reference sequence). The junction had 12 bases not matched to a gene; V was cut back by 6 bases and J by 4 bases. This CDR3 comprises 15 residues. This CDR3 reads CSASHTSVDYNEQFF. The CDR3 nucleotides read TGCAGTGCAAGTCATACTAGCGTCGATTACAATGAGCAGTTCTTC.